The 8 T cell receptor beta chains reported below all come from one sample, sequenced in a study of CD8+CD57+ T cells in acquired aplastic anemia. The authors sequenced patients whose flow cytometry had shown CD8+CD57+ cell expansion. TCR beta VDJ and CDR3 profiling used genomic DNA as template. MiXCR, run by TCRdb on the reads, gives a single entry per CDR3 protein. The sample lists 200,000 to 300,000 distinct CDR3 sequences, 82% occurring once. The sample was sorted CD4+, CD8+, or CD8+CD57+ T cells (not recorded which) from PBMCs. These receptors were collected from a human donor with aplastic anemia.

The chain has TRBV9 and TRBJ2-7; D possibly uses TRBD1 or TRBD2 (6 bases each). V lost 3 bases and J 5 bases, leaving 18 bases between the germline ends. Per the germline V gene, CDR1 is SGDLS and CDR2 is YYNGEE. The CDR3 totals 15 residues. The CDR3 region is CASSEGGQGTHEQYF. CDR3 in DNA: TGTGCCAGCAGCGAGGGGGGCCAGGGTACACACGAGCAGTACTTC.

As for this clonotype: The final CDR3 position lacks the conserved phenylalanine or tryptophan, pointing to a likely read error. Because the CDR3's place on the DNA is in doubt, the DNA is left out and the CDR3 is given as listed by TCRdb. The V and J genes are TRBV7-3 and TRBJ2-1; TRBD2, the table's D call, lacks a check against the DNA. Inclusive of both ends, the CDR3 amounts to 13 amino acids. Germline values: CDR1 SGHTA, CDR2 FQGTGA. This chain's CDR3 is CASSASGTREQSQ.

The chain couples TRBV7-2 to TRBJ2-7; weak D call: TRBD1 (7 bases). The germline CDR1 and CDR2 sequences are SGHTA and FQGNSA. Trimming removed 3 bases at V and 2 bases at J, with 23 bases between. The CDR3 loop spans 18 amino acids. The chain's CDR3 is CASSLHRGGTALTYEQYV. The CDR3 coding sequence is TGTGCCAGCAGCTTGCATCGCGGCGGGACAGCCCTTACCTACGAGCAGTACGTC.

The CDR3 spells CSATDNYEQYF. CDR3 coding DNA: TGCAGTGCTACCGACAACTACGAGCAGTACTTC. This sequence joins TRBV20-1 and TRBJ2-7, with D hard to call. The V and J ends lost 4 bases and 3 bases respectively, with 7 bases between them. CDR3 length: 11 amino acids. Germline V gives CDR1 DFQATT, CDR2 SNEGSKA (reference sequence).

The chain employs TRBV9 and TRBJ2-3; D is unresolved. V lost 0 bases and J 11 bases, leaving 16 bases between the germline ends. Looked up from germline, CDR1 is SGDLS and CDR2 is YYNGEE. The CDR3 runs to 14 residues. The CDR3 nucleotides read TGTGCCAGCAGCGTAGGTGGATACAACAATGAGCAGTATTTT. Encoded protein: CASSVGGYNNEQYF.

This sequence joins TRBV7-9 and TRBJ2-5; 9 bases are shared with TRBD2. This CDR3 is built from 15 residues. Per germline, CDR1 SEHNR and CDR2 FQNEAQ (reference sequence). V gave up 6 bases and J gave up 7 bases; unmatched junction bases: 12. The CDR3 coding sequence is TGTGCCAGCAGTTCTAGCGGGACCTGGGGTGGGACCCAGTACTTC. Encoded protein: CASSSSGTWGGTQYF.

The V gene is TRBV29-1, the J gene TRBJ2-2, with a tentative D call TRBD1 (5 bases). This CDR3 region has 14 residues. The germline gives CDR1 SQVTM, CDR2 ANQGSEA. Between the trimmed V and J ends, which lost 6 bases and 6 bases, there was a span of 17 bases. The CDR3 DNA is TGCAGCGTAGCACCTGCAAGGGGTTCCGGGGAGCTGTTTTTT. Its protein is CSVAPARGSGELFF.

Concerning this clonotype itself: Since the CDR3 does not end with the conserved phenylalanine or tryptophan, this likely comes from a read error. The limits of the CDR3 on the DNA are not certain, so only TCRdb's listed CDR3 is given. The rearrangement links TRBV7-9 to TRBJ2-3; the table assigns TRBD1, which was not confirmed against the DNA. Inclusive of both ends, the CDR3 amounts to 13 amino acids. Germline V gives CDR1 SEHNR, CDR2 FQNEAQ (reference sequence). The chain's CDR3 is CASGPGTRDPPDM.